Listed here are 21 T cell receptor beta chains from one sample, sequenced in a study of T-cell reconstitution after alpha-beta-depleted transplantation in children. Researchers prepared the TCRbeta library using unique molecular identifiers, the study reports. MiXCR, applied by TCRdb to the PCR reads, yields one record per CDR3 protein. This sample has some 460,000 distinct CDR3 sequences, with roughly 17% found just once. Sequences were derived from PBMCs, mostly from graft donor cells, sampled 360 days after TCRalphabeta/CD19-depleted stem cell transplant. Source of these receptors: a boy younger than two who had a stem cell transplant for Wiskott-Aldrich syndrome, so the T cells may come from the graft donor.

In this sample, this clonotype turned up a few times. In DNA, the CDR3 is TGTGCCAGCAGCCAGACAAGAGGTCTAGCGGACTACAATGAGCAGTTCTTC. Translated, it gives CASSQTRGLADYNEQFF. The rearrangement uses TRBV14 and TRBJ2-1; 7 nucleotides agree with TRBD2. CDR1 is SGHDN, CDR2 FVKESK, per germline. The length of the CDR3 is 17 residues. V lost 3 bases to trimming and J lost 3 bases; unmatched junction nucleotides: 11.

Only a few counts were recorded for this clonotype. This chain joins TRBV27 and TRBJ2-7; 9 bases align to TRBD1. There are 14 residues in the CDR3. Per germline, CDR1 MNHEY and CDR2 SMNVEV (reference sequence). The J segment lost 1 base and the V segment lost 7 bases, leaving 5 bases of the junction unmatched. CDR3 residues: CASKGTGLSYEQYF. CDR3 DNA: TGTGCCAGCAAAGGGACAGGGTTGTCCTACGAGCAGTACTTC.

The chain has TRBV12-3 or TRBV12-4 and TRBJ2-2, with 9 positions matching TRBD1. V was pared by 6 bases and J by 2 bases, with 7 bases of the junction left unmatched. The CDR3 contains 16 residues. This CDR3 is CASRPDRGGNTGELFF. The CDR3 nucleotides read TGTGCCAGCAGACCCGACAGGGGGGGTAACACCGGGGAGCTGTTTTTT.

This chain connects TRBV4-1 to TRBJ2-1; 9 positions agree with TRBD1. V lost 2 bases and J lost 8; bases outside the gene matches: 7. Germline V lookup: CDR1 MGHRA, CDR2 YSYEKL. This CDR3 region has 15 residues. The CDR3 region has the DNA TGCGCCAGCAGCCAACCGCGGGACAGGGTTTATGAGCAGTTCTTC. As protein: CASSQPRDRVYEQFF.

This clonotype was seen a handful of times. The chain's CDR3 is CASSLRLADTQYF. Here the CDR3 DNA reads TGCGCCAGCAGCTTGCGTTTGGCGGATACGCAGTATTTT. The rearrangement uses TRBV4-1 and TRBJ2-3, with unresolved D. Germline CDR1 and CDR2: MGHRA and YSYEKL. The CDR3 is 13 amino acids. The germline V and J ends were trimmed by 5 bases and 6 bases, with 12 bases remaining between them.

This chain uses TRBV6-5 with TRBJ2-2, with 9 bases fitting TRBD1. Germline V gene lookup returns CDR1 MNHEY and CDR2 SVGAGI. There are 16 residues in the CDR3. The ends lost 1 base at V and 3 bases at J; junction bases unmatched: 3. CDR3 protein: CASSYFRTGDTGELFF. CDR3 nucleotide sequence: TGTGCCAGCAGTTACTTCCGGACAGGGGACACCGGGGAGCTGTTTTTT.

This clonotype was detected many times. This sequence joins TRBV20-1 and TRBJ2-1, with a tentative D call TRBD1 (6 bases). Germline CDR1 and CDR2: DFQATT and SNEGSKA (reference sequence). The CDR3 runs to 14 residues. The germline V and J ends were trimmed by 4 bases and 8 bases, with 18 bases remaining between them. The CDR3 here is CSANQGTATDEQFF. CDR3 coding DNA: TGCAGTGCTAACCAGGGGACCGCTACGGATGAGCAGTTCTTC.

The rearrangement joins TRBV4-3 to TRBJ2-7, with 8 bases that match TRBD1. From germline, CDR1 is LGHNA and CDR2 YSLEER. This CDR3 has 17 amino acids. V shed 0 bases and J 2 bases; nucleotides not matched to a gene: 9. CDR3 DNA sequence: TGCGCCAGCAGCCAAGAGACAATCCAGGGGGCAACCTACGAGCAGTACTTC. Protein sequence: CASSQETIQGATYEQYF.

The chain uses TRBV5-1 and TRBJ1-2, with 8 bases that match TRBD1. Germline CDR1 SGHRS, CDR2 YFSETQ. Unmatched junction bases numbered 6, after V lost 4 bases and J lost 7 bases. The CDR3 totals 13 residues. The CDR3 coding sequence is TGCGCCAGCAGCCCCAGGGGGCTCGGTGGCTACACCTTC. Its protein product is CASSPRGLGGYTF.

The chain has TRBV7-9 and TRBJ2-1, with a possible D match to TRBD1 (5 bases). CDR3 length: 17 residues. V lost 10 bases and J lost 4, with 26 bases in between. Germline V gene lookup returns CDR1 SEHNR and CDR2 FQNEAQ (reference sequence). Here the CDR3 DNA reads TGTGCCACCCACAAAGTGAAGGGGTCGACGTGGTACAATGAGCAGTTCTTC. This gives the protein CATHKVKGSTWYNEQFF.

V gene TRBV4-1 combines with J gene TRBJ1-6; no definite D call. Per the germline V gene, CDR1 is MGHRA and CDR2 is YSYEKL. The CDR3 consists of 13 residues. With 1 base removed from V and 11 bases from J, the gap between germline ends came to 9 bases. The CDR3 region is CASSQGQNPPLHF. The CDR3 region has the DNA TGCGCCAGCAGCCAAGGACAAAATCCACCCCTCCACTTT.

This clonotype was seen a handful of times. The V and J genes are TRBV19 and TRBJ2-1, with 9 bases that match TRBD2. The junction had 5 bases not matched to a gene; V was cut back by 3 bases and J by 8 bases. Germline lookup yields CDR1 LNHDA and CDR2 SQIVND (reference sequence). The CDR3 is made up of 14 amino acids. This chain's CDR3 is CASSIQRGAHEQFF. The DNA of the CDR3 is TGTGCCAGTAGTATCCAGCGGGGGGCCCATGAGCAGTTCTTC.

V gene TRBV14 combines with J gene TRBJ1-2; D unresolved. Germline loops: CDR1 SGHDN, CDR2 FVKESK. CDR3 length equals 15 residues. V lost 0 bases and J lost 4, with 12 bases in between. CDR3 sequence (DNA): TGTGCCAGCAGCCAAGATGGAAAGAGAGTCTATGGCTACACCTTC. Amino acid sequence: CASSQDGKRVYGYTF.

The V call is TRBV12-3 or TRBV12-4, the J call TRBJ2-2, with D perhaps being TRBD1 or TRBD2 (5 bases each). V lost 5 bases, J lost 6 bases, and 10 bases lay in between. The CDR3 runs to 13 residues. The CDR3 nucleotides read TGTGCCAGCAGTCCGGGACCCGCCGGGGAGCTGTTTTTT. Translating it yields CASSPGPAGELFF.

Comments on this clonotype: One end of the junction fails to match germline, which may point to a read error. The rearrangement links TRBV20-1 to TRBJ2-3; TRBD2 agrees at 13 bases. Germline values: CDR1 DFQATT, CDR2 SNEGSKA (reference sequence). The CDR3 contains 14 residues. CDR3 region: CSGTSGGWTDKQYF. The CDR3 region has the DNA TGCAGTGGGACTAGCGGGGGTTGGACAGATAAGCAGTATTTT.

The chain uses TRBV11-2 and TRBJ2-1, with D possibly being TRBD1 (6 bases). V was shortened by 1 base and J by 2 bases, with 12 bases between the two germline ends. Germline CDR1 SGHAT, CDR2 FQNNGV. This CDR3 has 16 amino acids. The CDR3 DNA reads TGTGCCAGCAGCTTAGGTAGGACAGATACCTACAATGAGCAGTTCTTC. Translating it yields CASSLGRTDTYNEQFF.

This chain uses TRBV19 with TRBJ2-5; D is possibly TRBD1 (6 bases). Looked up from germline, CDR1 is LNHDA and CDR2 is SQIVND (reference sequence). With 6 bases removed from V and 1 base from J, the gap between germline ends came to 12 bases. This CDR3 spans 14 amino acids. In nucleotides, the CDR3 is TGTGCCAGTAGGGAGGACAGTCTCCAAGAGACCCAGTACTTC. Translation gives CASREDSLQETQYF.

This clonotype has more than one count but fewer than ten. The gene calls are TRBV5-1 and TRBJ2-2, with D perhaps matching TRBD1 (5 bases). The V gene lost 1 base and the J gene lost 7 bases, with 11 bases spanning the gap. CDR3 length: 14 residues. Looked up from germline, CDR1 is SGHRS and CDR2 is YFSETQ. The CDR3 region has the DNA TGCGCCAGCAGCTTGTTTCAGGGCAACGGGGAGCTGTTTTTT. Translating gives CASSLFQGNGELFF.

This clonotype was picked up many times. This chain uses TRBV7-9 with TRBJ2-3; 8 nucleotides align to TRBD1. There are 16 residues in the CDR3. Germline lookup yields CDR1 SEHNR and CDR2 FQNEAQ (reference sequence). The V segment lost 0 bases and the J segment 2 bases; nucleotides outside the gene matches: 4. The CDR3 loop reads CASSLARTGITDTQYF. DNA of the CDR3: TGTGCCAGCAGCTTAGCCCGGACAGGGATCACAGATACGCAGTATTTT.

This clonotype was detected a few times. The rearrangement joins TRBV27 to TRBJ2-6; TRBD1 agrees at 8 bases. This CDR3 has 21 residues. Germline assignment: CDR1 MNHEY and CDR2 SMNVEV (reference sequence). The junction had 13 bases not matched to a gene; V was cut back by 0 bases and J by 0 bases. In nucleotides, the CDR3 is TGTGCCAGCAGTTTATCAACCGGGACAGGCCATTTAAGCTCTGGGGCCAACGTCCTGACTTTC. Translation: CASSLSTGTGHLSSGANVLTF.

This clonotype was observed a handful of times. V and J are TRBV29-1 and TRBJ1-1, with TRBD1 as a possible D gene (5 bases). The CDR3 totals 12 residues. The V and J ends lost 7 bases and 6 bases respectively, with 15 bases between them. Germline V gives CDR1 SQVTM, CDR2 ANQGSEA. DNA of the CDR3: TGCAGCGCCGCCCCGGGGGTTTCTGAAGCTTTCTTT. Residues: CSAAPGVSEAFF.